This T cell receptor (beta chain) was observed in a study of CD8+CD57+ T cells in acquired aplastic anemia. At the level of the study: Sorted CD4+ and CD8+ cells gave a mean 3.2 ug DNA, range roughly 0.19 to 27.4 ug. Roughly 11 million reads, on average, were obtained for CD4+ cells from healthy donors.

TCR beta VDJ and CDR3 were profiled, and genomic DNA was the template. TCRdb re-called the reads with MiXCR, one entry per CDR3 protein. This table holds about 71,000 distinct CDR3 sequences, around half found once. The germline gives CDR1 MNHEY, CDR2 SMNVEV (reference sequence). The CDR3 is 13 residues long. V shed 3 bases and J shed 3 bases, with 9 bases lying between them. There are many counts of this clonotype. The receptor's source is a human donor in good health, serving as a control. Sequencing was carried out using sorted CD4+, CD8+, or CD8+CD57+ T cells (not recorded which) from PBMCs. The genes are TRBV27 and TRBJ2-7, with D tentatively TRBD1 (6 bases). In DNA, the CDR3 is TGTGCCAGCAGTTTGGGCAGGGGCTACGAGCAGTACTTC. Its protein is CASSLGRGYEQYF.